Many counts were recorded for the clone carrying this T cell receptor (beta chain). This sample is drawn from a study of regulatory T cells in long-lasting Graves disease. This CDR3 is built from 15 residues. Trimming removed 0 bases from V and 4 bases from J, with 13 bases in between. From germline, CDR1 is SGHNT and CDR2 YYREEE (reference sequence). Time point reported: persistent/refractory GD, antithyroid drugs over 5 years with positive TRAb. PBMC RNA served as the TCR library source. Researchers made TCR beta libraries by using iRepertoire HTBI primers and running Arm-PCR on CDR3 regions. TCRdb reanalysed the multiplex PCR reads using MiXCR and keeps one entry per CDR3 protein. Among around 460,000 distinct CDR3 sequences, around a fifth were seen once, and the ten largest hold about an eighth.

The rearrangement joins TRBV5-4 to TRBJ2-5; D gene ambiguous. The specimen comprised peripheral blood mononuclear cells (PBMCs), sampled when the disease was refractory, from a patient treated with antithyroid drugs. This TCR was sampled from a female donor with Graves disease. In nucleotides, the CDR3 is TGTGCCAGCAGCTTGGAGGTAGCCTTAGCAGAGACCCAGTACTTC. Translation gives CASSLEVALAETQYF.